The present T cell receptor beta chain was sequenced within a study of T-cell memory formation after mild COVID-19. Study-level information: The two donors had largely donor-specific TCR clusters.

This clonotype came up a few times. Its antigen is unknown. The CDR3 is made up of 14 amino acids. V lost 6 bases and J lost 7, with 19 bases in between. CDR1 DFQATT and CDR2 SNEGSKA come from the germline V gene (reference sequence). Study-wide results and limits: Clones which contracted sat mainly in CM and EM if CD4+, and in EMRA if CD8+. Cross-reactive memory apparently joined, as some responding clones appeared in pre-infection memory. Contracting clones from day 15 to 85 showed balanced CD4/CD8; later expanders favored CD4+.

MiXCR, applied by TCRdb to the 5' RACE reads, yields one record per CDR3 protein. The sample yields about 560,000 distinct CDR3 sequences, over 15% seen once. V is TRBV20-1 and J is TRBJ1-5; D is undetermined. The source of this sequence is an adult woman who had mild COVID-19 (a few samples of this study predate the infection). Cell type and time point are not known. Source material: PBMCs or a T cell subset sorted from them (not recorded which). CDR3 coding DNA: TGCAGTGCCCCGGGGAAACGGGGAGGGCAGCCCCAGCATTTT. Its translation: CSAPGKRGGQPQHF.